The following is a T cell receptor (beta chain) sequence with its context. The data originate from a study of blood T cell repertoires in COVID-19. Study in general: Researchers got acute and convalescent COVID-19 samples from the United States, Italy and Spain.

Measured with immunoSEQ multiplex PCR; TCRdb has only the in-frame clones, and not every one. The profile shows more than 150,000 clones, roughly 84% of them singletons. This CDR3 comprises 15 residues. Germline CDR1 and CDR2: SGHNT and YENEEA. The germline V and J ends were trimmed by 7 bases and 1 base, with 17 bases remaining between them. J is TRBJ2-7 and V is TRBV11-3, with a possible D match to TRBD2 (5 bases). The sequence was obtained from a man in his forties or fifties with active or convalescent COVID-19. Material: peripheral blood. The CDR3 DNA follows: TGTGCCAGCACGGTTACGGGATCCAGTTCCTACGAGCAGTACTTC. It translates to CASTVTGSSSYEQYF.